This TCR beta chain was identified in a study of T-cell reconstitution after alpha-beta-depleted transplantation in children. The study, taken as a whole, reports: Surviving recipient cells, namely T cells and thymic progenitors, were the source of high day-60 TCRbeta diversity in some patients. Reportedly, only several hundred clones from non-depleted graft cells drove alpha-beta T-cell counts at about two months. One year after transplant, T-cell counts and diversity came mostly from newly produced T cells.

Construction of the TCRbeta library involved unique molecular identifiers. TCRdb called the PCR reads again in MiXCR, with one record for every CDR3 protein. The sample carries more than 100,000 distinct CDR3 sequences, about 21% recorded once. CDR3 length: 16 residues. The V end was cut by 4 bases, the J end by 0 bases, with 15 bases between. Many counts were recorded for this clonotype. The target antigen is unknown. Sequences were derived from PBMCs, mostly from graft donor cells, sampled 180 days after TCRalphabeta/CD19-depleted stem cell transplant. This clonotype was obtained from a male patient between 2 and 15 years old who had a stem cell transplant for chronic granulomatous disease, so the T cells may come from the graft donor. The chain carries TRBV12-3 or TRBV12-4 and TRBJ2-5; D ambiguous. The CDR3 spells CASSSNLRTYQETQYF. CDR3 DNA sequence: TGTGCCAGCAGTTCGAACCTAAGAACGTACCAAGAGACCCAGTACTTC.